This T cell receptor beta chain was obtained from a study of control samples from healthy donors and cancer patients. The CDR3 loop spans 15 amino acids. Germline V gene lookup returns CDR1 SGHDN and CDR2 FVKESK. Deletions cut 1 base from V and 10 bases from J, with 14 bases between. Method: immunoSEQ multiplex PCR; TCRdb's copy keeps in-frame clones and lacks some. The sample gives about 160,000 clones, about 93% of which show up once; less than 0.75% is in the top ten. The chain combines TRBV14 with TRBJ1-6, with D unresolved. Source material: blood. This sequence was found in a woman under 40 in good health. CDR3 amino acids: CASSQVGGLGSPLHF. CDR3 DNA: TGTGCCAGCAGCCAAGTTGGAGGGCTGGGGTCACCCCTCCACTTT.